This T cell receptor (beta chain) was obtained from a study of glioma-infiltrating T cells. Study details: Blood libraries targeted roughly 4.5- to 11-fold coverage of 900,000 to 1,000,000 T cells.

General study points: A blood CDR3 motif signature was depleted in highly divergent patients. Tissue-blood divergence was below expectation in non-neoplastic patients, above in gliomas.

This clonotype was seen more than once but under ten times. The target antigen is unknown. Using RNA template, CDR3s of TCR alpha and beta were amplified with iRepertoire arm-PCR. Input was roughly 100-450 ng of tissue mRNA or PBMC total RNA. TCRdb ran MiXCR on the multiplex PCR reads and lists one entry per CDR3 protein. The sample contains about 410,000 distinct CDR3 sequences, approximately 42% of which appear only once. This CDR3 comprises 14 residues. The germline V gene has CDR1 SGHTA and CDR2 FQGNSA. Trimming removed 5 bases at V and 2 bases at J, with 13 bases between. The TCR was taken from a human donor with low-grade glioma or glioblastoma, undergoing nonglioma brain surgery, or in good health (not recorded which). Material: glioma tissue, nonneoplastic brain tissue, or PBMCs (not recorded which). This chain joins TRBV7-2 and TRBJ2-7; possibly TRBD2 for D (6 bases). This chain's CDR3 is CASSPSRTTYEQYF. In DNA, the CDR3 is TGTGCCAGCAGCCCCTCAAGGACTACCTACGAGCAGTACTTC.